This TCR beta chain was obtained from a study of OX40 agonist ivuxolimab in advanced cancers. About the study: Patients received ivuxolimab, an agonistic anti-OX40 (CD134) antibody.

This clone was seen a single time. The ends lost 1 base at V and 6 bases at J; junction bases unmatched: 7. Germline-derived CDR1 and CDR2 are SGHAT and FQDESV (reference sequence). The CDR3 runs to 16 residues. The table came from immunoSEQ multiplex PCR; TCRdb's copy has only in-frame clones and leaves some out. Of 48,000 or so clones detected, 70% to 85% appear once; the ten largest clones hold more than 0.95%. The chain links TRBV11-1 to TRBJ2-1; 9 nucleotides match TRBD1. Sequenced here: CD4+ or CD8+ T cells sorted from blood, sampled in a trial of the OX40 agonist ivuxolimab. The TCR comes from an adult with an advanced solid tumor such as melanoma, head and neck, liver or kidney cancer. CDR3 DNA: TGTGCCAGCAGCTTAGTGGGGACAGGGAAGGCCAATGAGCAGTTCTTC. Its protein product is CASSLVGTGKANEQFF.